The clone carrying this T cell receptor beta chain turned up a few times. Primers used for first-strand cDNA, a TRAV- and TRBV-specific set, covered both alpha and beta chains. The PCR that amplified TCRs ran for 20 cycles, relying on a constant-region primer and a V-primer adapter. TCRdb used MiXCR to reprocess the reads, holding one entry per CDR3 protein. The profile shows 8,500 to 10,000 distinct CDR3 sequences, roughly two fifths of them singletons. Donors were dosed with nivolumab and ipilimumab; they also received aspirin, low-dose cyclophosphamide and low-dose radiotherapy. The sample belongs to a study of low-dose radiotherapy and immunotherapy resistance in tumors. In germline, CDR1 is MGHRA, CDR2 YSYEKL. Trimming removed 0 bases from V and 7 bases from J, with 4 bases in between. The CDR3 extends over 12 amino acids.

The source is a human donor with advanced metastatic prostate, ovarian, gallbladder or colorectal cancer (not recorded which). This table probably holds off-target reads from a library built for another chain. The rearrangement joins TRBV4-1 to TRBJ2-1; D gene ambiguous. CDR3 sequence: CASSQDWNEQFF. The CDR3 region has the DNA TGCGCCAGCAGCCAAGATTGGAATGAGCAGTTCTTC.